This T cell receptor (beta chain) is drawn from a study of blood T cell repertoires in COVID-19. CDR1 MDHEN and CDR2 SYDVKM come from the germline V gene. The CDR3 has 16 amino acids. Trimming removed 1 base from V and 0 bases from J, with 13 bases in between. Here immunoSEQ multiplex PCR was the method, and the copy in TCRdb shows in-frame clones only, minus some. Of some 270,000 clones listed, approximately 85% were seen once; the top ten hold roughly 4%. V and J are TRBV28 and TRBJ2-7, with D perhaps matching TRBD2 (6 bases). This receptor was taken from a young woman who had recovered from COVID-19. Material: PBMCs or T cells enriched from blood (not recorded which). In nucleotides, the CDR3 is TGTGCCAGCAGTTTATTGGGGGGTTCGCTCTCCTACGAGCAGTACTTC. Encoded protein: CASSLLGGSLSYEQYF.